This is a list of T cell receptor beta chains from one sample in a study of human thymus T cells. Clones were sequenced by immunoSEQ multiplex PCR, and TCRdb holds only the in-frame ones, with some missing. The table records approximately 70,000 clones, 90% to 95% of them present only once. Sequenced: thymus tissue. These receptor sequences come from a girl under two years old with a congenital heart defect but otherwise immunologically healthy. CDR3s include the opening cysteine and the closing phenylalanine or tryptophan. A D gene is named only where the DNA matches it firmly. Size is stated for part of the rows, as once, few or many counts, or as a class when the clone is expanded.

V,D,length,size,J,DNA,CDR3
TRBV7-3,TRBD2,15,once,TRBJ2-5,TGTGCCAGCAGCTTCCTAGCGGGAGAAGGAGAGACCCAGTACTTC,CASSFLAGEGETQYF
TRBV29-1,NA,14,NA,TRBJ1-2,TGCAGCGTTGCTGGGGGGCAGATTAACTATGGCTACACCTTC,CSVAGGQINYGYTF
TRBV18,NA,15,NA,TRBJ1-2,TGTGCCAGCTCACCCGGACAGAACCAAAACTATGGCTACACCTTC,CASSPGQNQNYGYTF
TRBV11-2,TRBD2,15,NA,TRBJ2-1,TGTGCCAGCAGCTCACTAAGAGCGGGAGTCAATGAGCAGTTCTTC,CASSSLRAGVNEQFF
TRBV28,TRBD2,15,NA,TRBJ2-7,TGTGCCAGCAGTTTTGGCCTAGCGGGCGCCTACGAGCAGTACTTC,CASSFGLAGAYEQYF
TRBV5-5,TRBD2,16,NA,TRBJ2-1,TGTGCCAGCAGCCTACTAGCGGGTCGCTCCTACAATGAGCAGTTCTTC,CASSLLAGRSYNEQFF
TRBV14,NA,19,NA,TRBJ1-1,TGTGCCAGCAGCCAAGACCACTTCGCTATCCAGGGGATGAACACTGAAGCTTTCTTT,CASSQDHFAIQGMNTEAFF
TRBV5-5,TRBD1,16,NA,TRBJ2-7,TGTGCCAGCAGCTTGTCCGGGACAGACAGCTCCTACGAGCAGTACTTC,CASSLSGTDSSYEQYF
TRBV6-5,NA,16,NA,TRBJ2-2,TGTGCCAGCAGTTCCGGCCGGTTGCAACACACCGGGGAGCTGTTTTTT,CASSSGRLQHTGELFF
TRBV7-2,NA,17,NA,TRBJ1-1,TGTGCCAGCAGCTTAAAAAAATCGGCTCCCATGAACACTGAAGCTTTCTTT,CASSLKKSAPMNTEAFF
TRBV6-5,NA,13,NA,TRBJ1-2,TGTGCCAGCAGTAGGGGGGGGGACTATGGCTACACCTTC,CASSRGGDYGYTF
TRBV14,NA,17,NA,TRBJ2-7,TGTGCCAGCAGCCAAGGATCAGGGGAAGGCTGCTCCTACGAGCAGTACTTC,CASSQGSGEGCSYEQYF
TRBV25-1,TRBD1,17,NA,TRBJ2-5,TGTGCCAGCAGAACACGGCTGAGGGGACAGGCGAAAGAGACCCAGTACTTC,CASRTRLRGQAKETQYF
TRBV28,NA,14,NA,TRBJ2-1,TGTGCCAGCAGTTTGCCACCCCTGGGCTCCTGGCAGTTCTTC,CASSLPPLGSWQFF
TRBV21-1,NA,17,NA,TRBJ1-5,TGTGCCAGCAGCAAACAAAGACGGAGAATGATGAATCAGCCCCAGCATTTT,CASSKQRRRMMNQPQHF
TRBV7-2,NA,17,once,TRBJ2-1,TGTGCCAGCAGCTTACCCCTATCCCCTCGCTCCTACAATGAGCAGTTCTTC,CASSLPLSPRSYNEQFF
TRBV27,NA,14,NA,TRBJ2-4,TGTGCCAGCAAGATTGGACTAAACAAAAACATTCAGTACTTC,CASKIGLNKNIQYF
TRBV27,NA,14,NA,TRBJ2-1,TGTGCCAGCAGTAGTCAGGGGGGGCTTGGTGAGCAGTTCTTC,CASSSQGGLGEQFF